The 2 T cell receptor beta chains in this list originate from one sample, sequenced in a study of T cell changes during pregnancy in multiple sclerosis. The protocol was immunoSEQ multiplex PCR, while the TCRdb copy is restricted to in-frame clones and leaves out a portion. The sample consists of roughly 30,000 clones, roughly 90% of them appearing once. The sample was CD8+ T cells from peripheral blood mononuclear cells, taken after pregnancy. The receptors derive from a female donor with multiple sclerosis, enrolled in a pregnancy study.

J is TRBJ2-7 and V is TRBV19; D is perhaps TRBD1 (5 bases). Germline V gives CDR1 LNHDA, CDR2 SQIVND (reference sequence). V dropped 0 bases and J dropped 2 bases, with 8 bases sitting between them. This CDR3 has 14 residues. CDR3 nucleotides: TGTGCCAGTAGTATAGATGAGACAGCCTACGAGCAGTACTTC. Its protein product is CASSIDETAYEQYF.

The chain joins TRBV19 to TRBJ2-3; TRBD2 agrees at 8 bases. Looked up from germline, CDR1 is LNHDA and CDR2 is SQIVND (reference sequence). This CDR3 contains 15 residues. Trimming cost V 6 bases and J 2 bases; bases outside gene matches: 7. CDR3 protein: CASRTLAGSTDTQYF. CDR3 sequence (DNA): TGTGCCAGTAGGACCTTAGCGGGATCCACAGATACGCAGTATTTT.